The T cell receptor (beta chain) described here comes from a study of blood T cell repertoires in COVID-19. Overall study context: Acute-phase and convalescent COVID-19 samples originated in the United States, Italy and Spain. Sources were T cells, B-cell-depleted T cells, or PBMCs; the material itself was cDNA or gDNA.

Germline lookup yields CDR1 MNHNS and CDR2 SASEGT. This CDR3 contains 13 residues. Trimming removed 6 bases from V and 4 bases from J, with 12 bases in between. Original analysis: From reference gene primer amplification, estimates of nucleated cell counts were derived. Generated by immunoSEQ multiplex PCR, the TCRdb table keeps only in-frame clones and is missing some. V and J calls and clone size are given by that table; D and trimming were obtained from the DNA. The sample yields hundreds of thousands of clones, 89% seen once. Followed longitudinally, the Seattle patients had been enrolled during active infection.

The chain employs TRBV6-1 and TRBJ1-1, with a possible D match to TRBD1 (5 bases). The TCR was taken from a woman aged 30 to 39 with COVID-19, enrolled during active disease. Sequenced: peripheral blood. The CDR3 coding sequence is TGTGCCAGCAGCCGACAGTCGCTCACTGAAGCTTTCTTT. This gives the protein CASSRQSLTEAFF.